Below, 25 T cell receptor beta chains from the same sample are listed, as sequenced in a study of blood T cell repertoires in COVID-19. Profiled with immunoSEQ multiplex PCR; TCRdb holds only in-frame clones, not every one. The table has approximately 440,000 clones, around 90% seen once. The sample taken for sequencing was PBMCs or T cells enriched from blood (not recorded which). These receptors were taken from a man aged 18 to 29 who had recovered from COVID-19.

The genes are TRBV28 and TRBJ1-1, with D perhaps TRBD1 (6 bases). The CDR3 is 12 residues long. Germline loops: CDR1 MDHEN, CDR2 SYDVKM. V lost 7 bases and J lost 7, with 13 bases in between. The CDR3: CASTQTGFEAFF. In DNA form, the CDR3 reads TGTGCCAGCACCCAAACAGGGTTTGAAGCTTTCTTT.

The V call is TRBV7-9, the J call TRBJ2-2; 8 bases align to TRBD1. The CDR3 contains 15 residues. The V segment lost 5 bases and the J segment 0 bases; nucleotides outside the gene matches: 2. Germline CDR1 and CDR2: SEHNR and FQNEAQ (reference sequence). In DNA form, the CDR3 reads TGTGCCAGCAGCGGGACAGGAGCGAACACCGGGGAGCTGTTTTTT. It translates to CASSGTGANTGELFF.

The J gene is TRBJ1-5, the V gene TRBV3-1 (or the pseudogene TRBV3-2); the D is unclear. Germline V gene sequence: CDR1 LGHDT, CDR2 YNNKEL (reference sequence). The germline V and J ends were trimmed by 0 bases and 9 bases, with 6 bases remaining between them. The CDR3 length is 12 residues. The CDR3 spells CASSQDGRPQHF. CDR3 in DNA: TGTGCCAGCAGCCAAGATGGGAGGCCCCAGCATTTT.

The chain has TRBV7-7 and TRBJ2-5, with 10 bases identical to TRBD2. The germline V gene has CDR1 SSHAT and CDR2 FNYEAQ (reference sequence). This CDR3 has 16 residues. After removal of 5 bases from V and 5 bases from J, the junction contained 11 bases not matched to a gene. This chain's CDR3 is CASSHQLAGEVETQYF. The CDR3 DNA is TGTGCCAGCAGCCACCAGCTAGCGGGAGAGGTCGAGACCCAGTACTTC. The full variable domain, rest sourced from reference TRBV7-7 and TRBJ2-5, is GAGVSQSPRYKVTKRGQDVTLRCDPISSHATLYWYQQALGQGPEFLTYFNYEAQPDKSGLPSDRFSAERPEGSISTLTIQRTEQRDSAMYRCASSHQLAGEVETQYFGPGTRLLVL.

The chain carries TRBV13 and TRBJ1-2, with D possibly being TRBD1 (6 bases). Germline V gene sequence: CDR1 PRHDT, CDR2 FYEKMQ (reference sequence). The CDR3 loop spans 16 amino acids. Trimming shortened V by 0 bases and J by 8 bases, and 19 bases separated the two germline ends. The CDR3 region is CASSLGRAGAHRGYTF. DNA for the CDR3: TGTGCCAGCAGCTTAGGTAGGGCAGGGGCACACCGGGGCTACACCTTC.

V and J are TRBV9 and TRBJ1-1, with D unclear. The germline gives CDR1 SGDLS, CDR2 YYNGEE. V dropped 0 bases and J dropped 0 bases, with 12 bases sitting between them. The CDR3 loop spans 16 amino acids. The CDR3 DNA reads TGTGCCAGCAGCGTAGACTTTGGGCAGCTGAACACTGAAGCTTTCTTT. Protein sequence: CASSVDFGQLNTEAFF.

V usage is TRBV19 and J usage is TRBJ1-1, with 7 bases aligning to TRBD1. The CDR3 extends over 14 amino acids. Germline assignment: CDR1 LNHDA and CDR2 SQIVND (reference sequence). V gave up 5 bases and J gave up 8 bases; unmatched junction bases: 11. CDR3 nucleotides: TGTGCCAGTAGTGGGGCGGGACAGCGTGTAGAAGCTTTCTTT. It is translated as CASSGAGQRVEAFF.

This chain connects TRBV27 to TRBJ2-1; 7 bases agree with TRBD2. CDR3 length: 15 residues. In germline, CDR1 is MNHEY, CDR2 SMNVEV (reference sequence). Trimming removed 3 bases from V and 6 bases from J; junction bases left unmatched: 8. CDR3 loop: CASSFDGRVGNEQFF. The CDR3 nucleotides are TGTGCCAGCAGTTTCGATGGGAGGGTTGGCAATGAGCAGTTCTTC.

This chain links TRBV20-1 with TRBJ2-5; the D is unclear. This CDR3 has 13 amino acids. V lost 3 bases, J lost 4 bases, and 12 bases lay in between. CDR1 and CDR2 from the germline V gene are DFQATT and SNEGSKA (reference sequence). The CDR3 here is CSASSPLRETQYF. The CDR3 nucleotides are TGCAGTGCTAGTTCCCCCTTGAGAGAGACCCAGTACTTC.

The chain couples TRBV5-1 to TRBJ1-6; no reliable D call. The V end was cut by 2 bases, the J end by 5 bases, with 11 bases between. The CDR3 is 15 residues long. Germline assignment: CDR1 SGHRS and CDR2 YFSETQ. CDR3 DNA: TGCGCCAGCAGCTTACCGGAGGGAGATAATTCACCCCTCCACTTT. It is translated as CASSLPEGDNSPLHF.

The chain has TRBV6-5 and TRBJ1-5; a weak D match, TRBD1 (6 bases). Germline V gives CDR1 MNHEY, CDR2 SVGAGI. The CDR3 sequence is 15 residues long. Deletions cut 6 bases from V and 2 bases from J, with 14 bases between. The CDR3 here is CASSFGGIGNQPQHF. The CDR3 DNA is TGTGCCAGCAGCTTTGGGGGCATCGGCAATCAGCCCCAGCATTTT.

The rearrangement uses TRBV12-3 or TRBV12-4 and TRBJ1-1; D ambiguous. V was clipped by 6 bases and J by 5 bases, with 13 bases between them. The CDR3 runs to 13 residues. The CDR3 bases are TGTGCCAGCAGGGAGGAAATTCGGACTGAAGCTTTCTTT. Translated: CASREEIRTEAFF.

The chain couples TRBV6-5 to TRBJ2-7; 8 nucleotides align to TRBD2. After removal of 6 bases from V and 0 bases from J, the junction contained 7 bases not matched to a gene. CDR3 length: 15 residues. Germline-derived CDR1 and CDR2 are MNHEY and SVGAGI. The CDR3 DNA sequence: TGTGCCAGCAGACCTGAGCGGGGGCCCTCCTACGAGCAGTACTTC. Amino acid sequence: CASRPERGPSYEQYF.

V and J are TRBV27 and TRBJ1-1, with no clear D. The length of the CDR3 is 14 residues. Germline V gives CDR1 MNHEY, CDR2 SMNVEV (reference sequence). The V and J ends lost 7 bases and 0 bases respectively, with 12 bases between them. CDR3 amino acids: CASKLGSLNTEAFF. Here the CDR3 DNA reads TGTGCCAGCAAACTTGGGAGCCTGAACACTGAAGCTTTCTTT.

CDR3 coding DNA: TGTGCCAGCAGTTGGGGGGAAGGGCACCAAGAGACCCAGTACTTC. Its translation: CASSWGEGHQETQYF. The chain joins TRBV11-3 to TRBJ2-5; D is possibly TRBD2 (6 bases). The ends were cut back, 6 bases at V and 0 bases at J, with 14 bases in the middle. The CDR3 is made up of 15 amino acids. CDR1 and CDR2 from the germline V gene are SGHNT and YENEEA.

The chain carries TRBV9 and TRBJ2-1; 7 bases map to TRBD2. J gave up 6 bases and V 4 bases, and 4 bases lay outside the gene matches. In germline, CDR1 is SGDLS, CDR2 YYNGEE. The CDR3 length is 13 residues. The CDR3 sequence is CASSTSGGNEQFF. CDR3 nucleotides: TGTGCCAGCAGCACCTCGGGGGGCAATGAGCAGTTCTTC.

The CDR3 DNA sequence: TGTGCCAGCAGTGGGGAGTTAGATACGCAGTATTTT. This translates into CASSGELDTQYF. The V call is TRBV2, the J call TRBJ2-3; a weak D match, TRBD2 (5 bases). CDR1 and CDR2 (germline): SNHLY, FYNNEI. This CDR3 has 12 amino acids. V was shortened by 4 bases and J by 5 bases, with 7 bases between the two germline ends.

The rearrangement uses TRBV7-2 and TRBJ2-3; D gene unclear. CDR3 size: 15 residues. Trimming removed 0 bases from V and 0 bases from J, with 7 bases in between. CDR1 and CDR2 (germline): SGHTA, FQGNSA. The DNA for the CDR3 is TGTGCCAGCAGCTTAGCGGTCGGGAGCACAGATACGCAGTATTTT. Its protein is CASSLAVGSTDTQYF.

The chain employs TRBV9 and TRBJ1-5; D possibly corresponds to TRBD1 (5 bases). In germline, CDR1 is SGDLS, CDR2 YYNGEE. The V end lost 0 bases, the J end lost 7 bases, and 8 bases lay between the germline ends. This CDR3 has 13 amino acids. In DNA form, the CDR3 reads TGTGCCAGCAGCGTAGAGGACAAGCAGCCCCAGCATTTT. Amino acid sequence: CASSVEDKQPQHF.

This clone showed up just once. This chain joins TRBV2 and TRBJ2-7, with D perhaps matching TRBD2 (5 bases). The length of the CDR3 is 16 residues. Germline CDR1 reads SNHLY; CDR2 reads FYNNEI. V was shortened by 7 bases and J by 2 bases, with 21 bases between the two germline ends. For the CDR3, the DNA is TGTGCCAGCATCCGTTCGAGGGTTAAGGGAACCTACGAGCAGTACTTC. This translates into CASIRSRVKGTYEQYF.

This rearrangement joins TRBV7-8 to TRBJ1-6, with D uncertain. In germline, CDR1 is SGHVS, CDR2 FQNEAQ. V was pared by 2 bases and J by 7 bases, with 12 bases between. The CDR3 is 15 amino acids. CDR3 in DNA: TGTGCCAGCAGCTTAAATAGCGCGTACAATTCACCCCTCCACTTT. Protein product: CASSLNSAYNSPLHF.

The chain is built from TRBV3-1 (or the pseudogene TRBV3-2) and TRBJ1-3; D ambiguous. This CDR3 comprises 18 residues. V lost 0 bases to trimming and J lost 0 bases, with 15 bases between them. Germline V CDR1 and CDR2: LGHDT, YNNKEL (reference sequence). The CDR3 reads CASSQDSYSRSSGNTIYF. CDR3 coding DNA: TGTGCCAGCAGCCAAGATTCGTACAGCCGCTCCTCTGGAAACACCATATATTTT.

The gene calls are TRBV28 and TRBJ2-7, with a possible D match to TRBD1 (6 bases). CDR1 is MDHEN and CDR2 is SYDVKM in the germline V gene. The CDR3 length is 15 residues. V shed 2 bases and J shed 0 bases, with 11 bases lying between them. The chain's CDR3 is CASSLGRTVSYEQYF. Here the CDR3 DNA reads TGTGCCAGCAGTTTAGGGCGGACAGTCTCCTACGAGCAGTACTTC.

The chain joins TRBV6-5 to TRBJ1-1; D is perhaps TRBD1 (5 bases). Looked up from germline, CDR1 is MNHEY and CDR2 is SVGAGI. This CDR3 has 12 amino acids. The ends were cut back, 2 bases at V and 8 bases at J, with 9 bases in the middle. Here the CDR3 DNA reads TGTGCCAGCAGTTACGTGGGGGGAGAAGCTTTCTTT. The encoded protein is CASSYVGGEAFF.

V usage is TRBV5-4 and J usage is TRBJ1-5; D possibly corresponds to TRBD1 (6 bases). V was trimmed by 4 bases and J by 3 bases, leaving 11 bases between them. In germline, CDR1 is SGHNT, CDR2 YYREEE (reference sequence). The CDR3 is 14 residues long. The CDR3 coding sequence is TGTGCCAGCAGCGAACAGGGTTCCAATCAGCCCCAGCATTTT. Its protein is CASSEQGSNQPQHF.